One and the same sample provided the 11 T cell receptor beta chains below, sequenced in a study of blood T cell repertoires in COVID-19 (dated by TCRdb to the early 2020s). The protocol used for the library was the immunoSEQ multiplex PCR assay. TCRdb took over this immuneACCESS table, retaining in-frame rearrangements with V and J assigned. Such tables are incomplete; in checked studies, under half of the missing clones stem from an unresolved V gene, and the remainder is unexplained. The sample includes about 500,000 clones, with 75% to 90% observed a single time. Of the sample, around 0.64% falls within the top ten clones. Sequencing was done on a sample of PBMCs or T cells enriched from blood (not recorded which). All receptors derive from a woman aged 18 to 35 who had recovered from COVID-19.

The chain recombines TRBV20-1 with TRBJ2-3; 8 bases map to TRBD2. Germline CDR1 and CDR2: DFQATT and SNEGSKA (reference sequence). Losses at the gene ends were 3 bases for V and 8 bases for J; bases not matched to a gene: 7. There are 13 residues in the CDR3. The CDR3 protein is CSASRPGGGTQYF. The CDR3 nucleotides read TGCAGTGCTAGTAGACCGGGGGGGGGTACGCAGTATTTT.

V usage is TRBV18 and J usage is TRBJ1-2; D is undetermined. In germline, CDR1 is KGHSH, CDR2 LQKENI. V was pared by 7 bases and J by 0 bases, with 15 bases between. The CDR3 spans 15 residues. CDR3 loop: CASLLRDGANYGYTF. The CDR3 coding sequence is TGTGCCAGCTTGCTAAGAGACGGGGCTAACTATGGCTACACCTTC.

On this clone itself: Germline is not matched at one junction end, which may reflect a read error. The chain employs TRBV7-2 and TRBJ2-3; D remains ambiguous. The germline gives CDR1 SGHTA, CDR2 FQGNSA. The CDR3 has 13 amino acids. The DNA for the CDR3 is TGTGCCAGCAGCTCCTCAGGCACTGATACGCAGTATTTT. It encodes CASSSSGTDTQYF.

This sequence joins TRBV24-1 and TRBJ2-6; maybe TRBD1 (6 bases). Trimming took 9 bases from V and 2 from J, leaving 10 bases between them. Germline CDR1 KGHDR, CDR2 SFDVKD. CDR3 length: 14 residues. CDR3 sequence reads: CATPWGPGANVLTF. DNA for the CDR3: TGTGCCACCCCGTGGGGGCCTGGGGCCAACGTCCTGACTTTC.

The chain employs TRBV2 and TRBJ2-1, with 12 bases lining up with TRBD2. Germline trimming cut 6 bases from V and 3 bases from J; bases unmatched to any gene: 6. The length of the CDR3 is 16 residues. Germline V gene lookup returns CDR1 SNHLY and CDR2 FYNNEI. The CDR3 region has the DNA TGTGCCAGCAGGCTTCTAGCGGGGGGGGTCTACAATGAGCAGTTCTTC. Amino acid sequence: CASRLLAGGVYNEQFF.

This sequence joins TRBV19 and TRBJ1-1; 8 positions agree with TRBD1. Trimming at V came to 6 bases and at J to 7 bases, leaving 7 bases not matched to a gene. CDR1 LNHDA and CDR2 SQIVND come from the germline V gene (reference sequence). The CDR3 spans 13 residues. The DNA of the CDR3 is TGTGCCAGTAGCAGTGACAGGGGCGGTGAAGCTTTCTTT. This encodes CASSSDRGGEAFF. The variable domain in full, with the rest retrieved from reference TRBV19 and TRBJ1-1, is DGGITQSPKYLFRKEGQNVTLSCEQNLNHDAMYWYRQDPGQGLRLIYYSQIVNDFQKGDIAEGYSVSREKKESFPLTVTSAQKNPTAFYLCASSSDRGGEAFFGQGTRLTVV.

The chain joins TRBV3-1 (or the pseudogene TRBV3-2) to TRBJ2-1, with 11 positions matching TRBD2. Losses at the gene ends were 0 bases for V and 11 bases for J; bases not matched to a gene: 6. The CDR3 has 15 residues. The germline V gene has CDR1 LGHDT and CDR2 YNNKEL (reference sequence). The CDR3 region has the DNA TGTGCCAGCAGCCAAGATCATAGCGGGGGGGATAAGCAGTTCTTC. Residues: CASSQDHSGGDKQFF.

The chain employs TRBV10-3 and TRBJ2-7; D unresolved. The CDR3 runs 14 residues. Germline V lookup: CDR1 ENHRY, CDR2 SYGVKD. Trimming took off 3 bases at V and 0 bases at J, with 9 bases between the two ends. DNA of the CDR3: TGTGCCATCAGTGACAGGATATTCTCCTACGAGCAGTACTTC. This translates into CAISDRIFSYEQYF.

Comments on this clone: The sample has other DNA sequences that encode this CDR3 too. The V and J genes are TRBV5-1 and TRBJ1-1; tentatively, D is TRBD1 (5 bases). V lost 0 bases to trimming and J lost 4 bases, with 10 bases between them. There are 14 residues in the CDR3. Germline assignment: CDR1 SGHRS and CDR2 YFSETQ. CDR3 DNA: TGCGCCAGCAGCTTGGGAGGGGAGGGCACTGAAGCTTTCTTT. Its translation is CASSLGGEGTEAFF.

This clone showed up just once. The chain employs TRBV18 and TRBJ2-3; 10 nucleotides line up with TRBD2. The CDR3 length is 14 residues. From germline, CDR1 is KGHSH and CDR2 LQKENI. The V segment lost 2 bases and the J segment 4 bases; nucleotides outside the gene matches: 0. DNA for the CDR3: TGTGCCAGCTCACCAACTAGCGGGGCAGATACGCAGTATTTT. It is translated as CASSPTSGADTQYF.

This chain links TRBV5-7 with TRBJ2-2, with 8 positions matching TRBD2. TRBV5-7 is flagged as an ORF with uncertain function. CDR3 length: 16 amino acids. Trimming removed 3 bases from V and 1 base from J; junction bases left unmatched: 5. CDR3 in amino acids: CASSSLSGENTGELFF. CDR3 nucleotide sequence: TGTGCCAGCAGCTCCCTTAGCGGGGAGAACACCGGGGAGCTGTTTTTT.